The entry below describes one TCR beta chain. Antigen specificity is unknown. These data are taken from a study of OX40 agonist ivuxolimab in advanced cancers. Across the whole study: At roughly 83% male, the cohort had a mean age of about 60 years, ranging from roughly 20 to 80. General study results and limits: More expanded clones were found, on average, in CD8+ than in CD4+ T cells.

Blood sampling was done at baseline, cycle 4 day 1, and cycle 7 day 1. There are 13 residues in the CDR3. V gave up 6 bases and J gave up 2 bases; unmatched junction bases: 0. Germline assignment: CDR1 LNHDA and CDR2 SQIVND (reference sequence). Method: immunoSEQ multiplex PCR; TCRdb's copy keeps in-frame clones and lacks some. The sample holds tens of thousands of clones, 70% to 90% seen once. The specimen was CD4+ or CD8+ T cells sorted from blood, collected in a trial of the OX40 agonist ivuxolimab. This rearrangement joins TRBV19 to TRBJ1-3; TRBD1 matches at 8 bases. This receptor was taken from an adult with an advanced solid tumor such as melanoma, head and neck, liver or kidney cancer. CDR3 DNA sequence: TGTGCCAGTAGGGACAGGGCTGGAAACACCATATATTTT. This gives the protein CASRDRAGNTIYF. Full variable domain (rest looked up from reference TRBV19 and TRBJ1-3): DGGITQSPKYLFRKEGQNVTLSCEQNLNHDAMYWYRQDPGQGLRLIYYSQIVNDFQKGDIAEGYSVSREKKESFPLTVTSAQKNPTAFYLCASRDRAGNTIYFGEGSWLTVV.